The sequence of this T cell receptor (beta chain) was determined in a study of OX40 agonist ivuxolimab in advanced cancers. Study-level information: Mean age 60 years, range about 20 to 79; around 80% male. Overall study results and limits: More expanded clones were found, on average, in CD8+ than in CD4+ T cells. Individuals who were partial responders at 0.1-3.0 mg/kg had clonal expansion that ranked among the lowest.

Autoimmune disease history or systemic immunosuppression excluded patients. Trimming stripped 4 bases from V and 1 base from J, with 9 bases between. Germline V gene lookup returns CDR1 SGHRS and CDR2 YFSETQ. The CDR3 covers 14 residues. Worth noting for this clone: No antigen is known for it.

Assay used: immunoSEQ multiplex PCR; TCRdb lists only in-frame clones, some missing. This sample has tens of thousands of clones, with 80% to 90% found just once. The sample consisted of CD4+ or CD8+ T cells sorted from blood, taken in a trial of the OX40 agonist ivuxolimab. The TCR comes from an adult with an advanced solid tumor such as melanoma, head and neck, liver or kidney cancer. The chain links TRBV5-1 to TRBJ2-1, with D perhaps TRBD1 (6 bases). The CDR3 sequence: CASSPDSSYNEQFF. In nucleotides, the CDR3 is TGCGCCAGCAGCCCGGACAGTTCCTACAATGAGCAGTTCTTC.